This T cell receptor (beta chain) was identified during a study of blood T cell repertoires in COVID-19 (dated by TCRdb to 2019 to 2021). Study-level background: Samples from collaborators originated in the United States, Italy and Spain and spanned both the acute and convalescent phases of COVID-19. Where available, HLA class I and class II types were taken from metadata supplied by the sample provider and were not determined by assay-based typing. The prospective study material was composed of cDNA or gDNA derived from T cells, B-cell-depleted T cells, or PBMCs. The samples were drawn from two sources: the first 160 participants of the ongoing ImmuneRACE study, and fewer than 1,500 subjects contributed by 6 global collaborators. The repertoires were made available in a free public database intended to serve as a resource for research on the immune response to SARS-CoV-2. The sample metadata nearly always contained a de-identified subject ID, COVID-19 status, age in years and sex. Subjects who had been exposed to COVID-19, were actively infected with it, or had recovered from it provided the deeply sampled blood TCRbeta repertoires that made up the dataset.

A note on this clone: What antigen it recognizes has not been identified. No base quality information exists; no much larger clone differs at one position.

Trimming at the junction amounts to 1 base on V and 2 bases on J, and the germline ends lie 13 bases apart. Inclusive of the bounding cysteine and phenylalanine, the CDR3 is 15 residues long. Only the CDR3 DNA is retained, 45 bases long and in frame from the first base. CDR1 and CDR2 were assigned from the germline V gene as SGHDT and YYEEEE. Whole blood was collected in K2EDTA tubes by collaborating institutions according to the institutions' own protocols. For TCRbeta analysis, collaborators shipped samples as frozen whole blood, isolated PBMCs, or DNA extracted from either of those sample types. The immunoSEQ Assay, a bias-controlled multiplex PCR, was used to amplify TCRbeta CDR3 regions from genomic DNA. The published analysis was carried out like this. Nucleated cell counts per sample were estimated from amplification of reference gene primers within the assay. To quantify the absolute abundance of each unique TCRbeta CDR3 rearrangement, sequence reads were collapsed and filtered. For each sample, productive Simpson clonality was calculated as the square root of Simpson's diversity index over productive rearrangements. The immuneACCESS repertoire file appears here via TCRdb, limited to in-frame rearrangements. These files lack a portion of the clones; in checked studies, under half of the deficit traces to unresolved V genes, and the cause of the others is not known. V and J calls and clone size are those listed in that table; D and trimming were worked out from the DNA. Across this sample there are around 170,000 clones, with around 83% seen only once. The ten largest account for approximately 6.1% of the sample.

Beyond this particular receptor, the publication reports: The amount of clinical and demographic metadata varied by source and participant and was provided uncurated.

The source material was peripheral blood. This clonotype was obtained from a woman in her forties with acute or convalescent COVID-19. The chain uses TRBV5-6 and TRBJ2-7; TRBD2 is perhaps the D gene, given 6 matching bases. The DNA sequence is TGTGCCAGCAGCTTGTGGCGGGGACGAACCTACGAGCAGTACTTC. Translated, it reads CASSLWRGRTYEQYF.